This entry is about one T cell receptor beta chain. This clone's antigen is unknown. Nothing much larger sits one base from this clone, and base qualities are not available. Systemically healthy Caucasian individuals from Russia, around 38 in total and aged about 6 to 95 years, were included as donors. Ten milliliters of peripheral blood were drawn from each donor into EDTA-treated Vacutainer tubes. Ficoll-Paque density-gradient centrifugation was used to isolate PBMCs, with at least 6 million obtained per sample. Total RNA was extracted from PBMCs with Trizol reagent, with at least 6 micrograms obtained per sample. For every donor, an aliquot of PBMCs went through flow cytometry to measure the percentages of naive CD45RAhigh/CD27high T cells. The germline V gene provides CDR1 MDHEN and CDR2 SYDVKM. The junction shows trimming of 7 bases on V and 5 bases on J, plus 22 bases between the germline ends. Spanning cysteine to phenylalanine, the CDR3 consists of 16 amino acids. Just CDR3 DNA is preserved here, 48 bases in frame from base 1.

This entry belongs to a study of blood T cells in healthy people across ages (dated by TCRdb to 2015 to 2017). Regarding the study in general: In model experiments, template switching captured about one uniquely barcoded TCR beta cDNA molecule for every two T cells. Age-related changes in TCR beta repertoire diversity were measured in the study by deep sequencing normalized with unique cDNA molecular identifiers. The donors were split into four age groups: young (average around 16 years), middle-aged (about 40), aged (about 56) and long-lived (under 85). To avoid experimental bias, donors of different ages were randomly spread across the sequencing lanes. Two additional independent replicas of 1 million unique cDNA reads from the same blood draw were analyzed for two donors (one aged 18 to 30 and one aged 80 or older).

The library was prepared using 5' RACE. These reads were obtained on an Illumina HiSeq 2500. A second PCR of about 6 to 12 cycles was run with a J-beta primer mix and a sample-barcoded 5' primer. Each TCR beta cDNA molecule received a unique molecular identifier from a template-switch 5' adaptor carrying 12 random nucleotides. At least 2.5 million CDR3-containing paired-end reads were obtained from each sample. First-strand cDNA was synthesized from all RNA with the Mint cDNA synthesis kit, primed by a TRBC-specific oligonucleotide. Following uracil-DNA glycosylase treatment, a first 18-cycle PCR with universal primers M1SS and BC2_uni_R was performed on all cDNA. For the original study's pipeline: For normalization, 1 million high-quality reads were randomly selected from each sample, with every read carrying a distinct molecular identifier. Reads with shared molecular identifiers were discarded instead of being binned into consensus sequences. MiTCR, set to a Q25 quality threshold and the strictest error-elimination algorithm, was used for CDR3 identification, clonotype clustering and error correction. Lower-bound total TCR beta diversity was estimated with a nonparametric unseen species model using Euler transformation. In-frame beta chains were kept once TCRdb had trimmed the public reads at Q25 with fastp and called clones with MiXCR. When rows share a CDR3 protein, they turn into one entry using the most common DNA and genes. What appears here as the V and J calls and clone size reflects TCRdb's work, not the paper's. This sample is represented by around 1,500,000 distinct CDR3 sequences; 25% to 30% of them were singletons. Of the sample, about 7.7% falls within the top ten clones.

Findings and caveats that apply to the study as a whole: Estimates of total diversity based on one million sequenced T cells were regarded as lower bounds and as underestimates. Conclusive comparison of naive and antigen-experienced compartments was prevented by the profiling of bulk unsorted PBMCs. Observed TCR beta diversity per million T cells fell roughly linearly with age, and a significant reduction was already apparent by age approximately 40. The CMV infection status of donors was not known, potentially confounding age-related changes in expanded clonotypes. Observed TCR beta diversity correlated strongly with the percentage of naive T cells measured by flow cytometry. Compared with the aged group, the long-lived group had more naive CD4+ T cells, fewer expanded clones and increased TCR diversity, a pattern suggesting age selection.

The sample consisted of blood. Recombination connected TRBV28 to TRBJ2-3; the D gene is perhaps TRBD2, on 6 matching bases. The TCR originated in a woman aged 25 to 45 in good health. For the CDR3, the sequence is CASTRSSGGGLDTQYF. The DNA reads TGTGCCAGCACCCGAAGCAGCGGAGGAGGGCTAGATACGCAGTATTTT. The full variable domain, completed from the reference TRBV28 and TRBJ2-3 proteins outside the CDR3, reads DVKVTQSSRYLVKRTGEKVFLECVQDMDHENMFWYRQDPGLGLRLIYFSYDVKMKEKGDIPEGYSVSREKKERFSLILESASTNQTSMYLCASTRSSGGGLDTQYFGPGTRLTVL.